Listed here is a single TCR beta chain. Its antigen remains unidentified. No per-base quality is available; no much larger clone lies one base away. To prepare the library, the immunoSEQ multiplex PCR assay was applied. Held by TCRdb, this immuneACCESS table contains in-frame sequences only and omits some clones. Under half of the omission traces to an unresolved V gene where checked; the cause of the rest is unknown. Present in this sample are some 120,000 clones, roughly nine tenths of which were seen just once. The ten largest clones add up to less than 2% of the sample. This sample stems from a study of T cell changes during pregnancy in multiple sclerosis (dated by TCRdb to about 2019). About the full investigation: The study examined how the T cell repertoire changed over the course of pregnancy in women with multiple sclerosis.

Between the V and J ends, shortened by 0 bases and 0 bases respectively, the junction contains 12 bases. The germline V gene (reference sequence) gives CDR1 as GTSNPN and CDR2 as SVGIG. The CDR3 contains 16 residues, cysteine and phenylalanine counted. Only the CDR3 DNA is retained, 48 bases long and in frame from the first base. Sequencing was performed on peripheral blood, taken in the third trimester of pregnancy. This chain joins TRBV30 to TRBJ1-3; tentative D gene TRBD1, with 6 bases matching. The sequence was collected from a female donor with multiple sclerosis, enrolled in a pregnancy study. The nucleotides read TGTGCCTGGAGTGTATTCGGGACACACTCTGGAAACACCATATATTTT. Translated, it gives CAWSVFGTHSGNTIYF.